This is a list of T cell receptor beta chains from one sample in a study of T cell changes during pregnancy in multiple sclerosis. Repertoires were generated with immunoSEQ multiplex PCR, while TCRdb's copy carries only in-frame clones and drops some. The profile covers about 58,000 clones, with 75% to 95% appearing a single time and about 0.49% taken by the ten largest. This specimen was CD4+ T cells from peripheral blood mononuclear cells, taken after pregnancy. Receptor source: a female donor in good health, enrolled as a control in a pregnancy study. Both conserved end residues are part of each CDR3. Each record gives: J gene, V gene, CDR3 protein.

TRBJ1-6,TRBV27,CASSLWDRSSPLHF
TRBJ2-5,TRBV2,CASSGVGGGWETQYF
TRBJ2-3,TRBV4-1,CASSQRDISTDTQYF
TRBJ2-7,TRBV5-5,CASSPGQPFSYEQYF
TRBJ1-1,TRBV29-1,CSVLGQGHTEAFF
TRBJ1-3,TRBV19,CASSTTGSSGNTIYF
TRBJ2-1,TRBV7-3,CASSSRGQGNEQFF
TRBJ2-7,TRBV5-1,CASSLDSAGRNEQYF
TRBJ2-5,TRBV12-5,CASAIQEGIQYF
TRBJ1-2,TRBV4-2,CASSTARDTYGYTF
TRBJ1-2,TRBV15,CATSSGGQGARSYGYTF
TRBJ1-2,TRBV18,CASSQRTGVWYGYTF
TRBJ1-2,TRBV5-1,CASSPSDRVYGYTF
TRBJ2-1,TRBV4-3,CASSPGLFNEQFF
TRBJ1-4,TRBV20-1,CSARTQGQLFF
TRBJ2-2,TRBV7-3,CASSIGTSGGHGELFF
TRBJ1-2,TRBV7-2,CASSLYGGRLKGYTF
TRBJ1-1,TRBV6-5,CASRRNSNTEAFF
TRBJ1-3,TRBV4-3,CASSQEIVGTGSGNTIYF
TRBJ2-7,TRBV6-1,CASSEAWDRNEQYF
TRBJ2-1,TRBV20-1,CSARVVDEQFF
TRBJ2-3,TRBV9,CASSVRGPDTQYF
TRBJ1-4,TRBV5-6,CASSLKQGNEKLFF